This T cell receptor beta chain was obtained from a study of CD8 T cells in Susac syndrome. This clonotype appeared once. The CDR3 spans 15 residues. Germline lookup yields CDR1 SQVTM and CDR2 ANQGSEA. V was shortened by 0 bases and J by 1 base, with 10 bases between the two germline ends. Reverse transcription of about 0.5 to 1 ug RNA was carried out with random hexamers. TCRdb independently ran MiXCR on the immunoSEQ multiplex PCR reads; one entry per CDR3 protein. The sample consists of 300,000 to 350,000 distinct CDR3 sequences, under 95% of them appearing once. The authors carried out high-throughput sequencing of TCR beta. They applied it to CD8+ and CD4+ T cells obtained from blood. The multiple sclerosis controls were treatment-naive patients with relapsing-remitting disease that was stable or active.

This TCR came from a human donor with multiple sclerosis. The chain combines TRBV29-1 with TRBJ2-1, with D hard to call. The sequencing input was CD4+ T cells from PBMCs. CDR3 loop: CSVEEGHTSYNEQFF. DNA of the CDR3: TGCAGCGTTGAAGAGGGCCACACTTCCTACAATGAGCAGTTCTTC.